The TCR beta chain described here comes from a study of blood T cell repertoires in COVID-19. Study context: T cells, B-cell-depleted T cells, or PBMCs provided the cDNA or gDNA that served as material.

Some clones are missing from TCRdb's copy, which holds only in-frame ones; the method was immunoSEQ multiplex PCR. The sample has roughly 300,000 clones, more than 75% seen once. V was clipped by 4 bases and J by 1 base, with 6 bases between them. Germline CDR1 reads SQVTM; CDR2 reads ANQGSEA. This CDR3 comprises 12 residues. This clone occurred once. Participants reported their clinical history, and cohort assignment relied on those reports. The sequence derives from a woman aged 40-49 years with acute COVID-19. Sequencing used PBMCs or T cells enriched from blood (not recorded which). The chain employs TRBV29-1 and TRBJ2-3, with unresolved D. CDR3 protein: CSVVPGTDTQYF. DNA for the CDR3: TGCAGCGTTGTCCCCGGCACAGATACGCAGTATTTT.